This record covers a single T cell receptor (beta chain). This sample stems from a study of blood T cells in healthy people across ages. V was cut by 5 bases and J by 7 bases, with 11 bases left in between. The CDR3 consists of 13 residues. For the second PCR, which ran for about 7 to 11 cycles, a sample-barcoded 5' primer and a J-beta primer mix were used. Each cDNA molecule carried a tag from a template-switch adaptor that contained 12 random nucleotides. Via MiXCR, TCRdb re-called the 5' RACE reads, giving one row per CDR3 protein. This table holds about 560,000 distinct CDR3 sequences, about 27% found once. The sample also formed part of further work on T cells of mothers and their children. That source notes: A second PCR was performed with the M1S primer. This primer added sample barcodes and 2-4 random nucleotides. Per mother, over 8 million TCR beta CDR3 reads were obtained; per child, a few million.

The receptor was derived from a boy between 2 and 10 years old in good health. Sample: blood. V gene TRBV12-3 or TRBV12-4 combines with J gene TRBJ1-4, with D maybe TRBD1 (5 bases). The CDR3, as DNA: TGTGCCAGCAGTGACAGAGAGGGTGAAAAACTGTTTTTT. Translated: CASSDREGEKLFF.